This T cell receptor (beta chain) originates from a study of T-cell reconstitution after alpha-beta-depleted transplantation in children. Whole-study findings and limits: T-cell numbers and diversity, one year after transplant, stemmed largely from T cells that were newly produced. As was reported, about two months after transplant, alpha-beta T cells came from several hundred expanded graft clones.

Preparation of the TCRbeta library was carried out with unique molecular identifiers. TCRdb called the PCR reads again in MiXCR, with one record for every CDR3 protein. The repertoire holds some 120,000 distinct CDR3 sequences, 20% to 25% seen once, with over 9.5% in the top ten. About this clonotype: The antigen is not known.

This TCR came from a male patient under 10 years old who had a stem cell transplant for chronic granulomatous disease, so the T cells may come from the graft donor. The starting material was PBMCs, mostly from graft donor cells, obtained 180 days after TCRalphabeta/CD19-depleted stem cell transplant.

The CDR3 here is CASSKLTGEAFF. The CDR3 nucleotides are TGTGCCAGCAGTAAGCTCACAGGTGAAGCTTTCTTT. This sequence joins TRBV6-5 and TRBJ1-1, with TRBD1 as a possible D gene (5 bases). This CDR3 is 12 amino acids long. V was cut by 5 bases and J by 7 bases, with 11 bases left in between. In germline, CDR1 is MNHEY, CDR2 SVGAGI.